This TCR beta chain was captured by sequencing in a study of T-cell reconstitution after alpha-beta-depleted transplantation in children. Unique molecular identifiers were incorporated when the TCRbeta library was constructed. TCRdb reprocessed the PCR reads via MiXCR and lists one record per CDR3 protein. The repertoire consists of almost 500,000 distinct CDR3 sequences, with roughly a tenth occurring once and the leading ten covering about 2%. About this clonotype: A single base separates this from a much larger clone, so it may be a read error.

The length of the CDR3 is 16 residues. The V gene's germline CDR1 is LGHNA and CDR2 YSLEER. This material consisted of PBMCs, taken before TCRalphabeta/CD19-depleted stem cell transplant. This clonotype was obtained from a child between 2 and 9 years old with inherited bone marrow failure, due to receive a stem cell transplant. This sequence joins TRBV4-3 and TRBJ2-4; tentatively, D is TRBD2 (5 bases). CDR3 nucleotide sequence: TGCGCCAGCAGCCGATGGGCGGAGGCGGGCAAAAGCATTCAGTACTTC. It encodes CASSRWAEAGKSIQYF.